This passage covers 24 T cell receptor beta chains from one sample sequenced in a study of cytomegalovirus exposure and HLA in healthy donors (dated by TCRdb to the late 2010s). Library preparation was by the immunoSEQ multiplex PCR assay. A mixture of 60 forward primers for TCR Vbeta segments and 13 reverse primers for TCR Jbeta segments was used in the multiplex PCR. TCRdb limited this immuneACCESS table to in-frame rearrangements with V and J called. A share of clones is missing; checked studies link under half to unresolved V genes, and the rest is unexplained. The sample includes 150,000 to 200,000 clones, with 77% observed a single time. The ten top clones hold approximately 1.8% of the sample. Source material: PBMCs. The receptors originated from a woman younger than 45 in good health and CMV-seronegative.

Here the CDR3 reads CAWSTVSGNTIYF. The CDR3 region has the DNA TGTGCCTGGTCGACAGTCTCTGGAAACACCATATATTTT. The chain joins TRBV30 to TRBJ1-3; possible D gene TRBD1, 5 bases. Deletions cut 5 bases from V and 0 bases from J, with 8 bases between. The CDR3 is made up of 13 amino acids. Germline assignment: CDR1 GTSNPN and CDR2 SVGIG (reference sequence).

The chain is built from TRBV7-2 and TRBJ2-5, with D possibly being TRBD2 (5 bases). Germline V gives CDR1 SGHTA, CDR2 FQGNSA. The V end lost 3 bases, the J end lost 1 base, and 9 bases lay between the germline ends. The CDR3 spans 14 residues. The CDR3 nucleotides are TGTGCCAGCAGCTTGGTCGGGGTCCAAGAGACCCAGTACTTC. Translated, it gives CASSLVGVQETQYF.

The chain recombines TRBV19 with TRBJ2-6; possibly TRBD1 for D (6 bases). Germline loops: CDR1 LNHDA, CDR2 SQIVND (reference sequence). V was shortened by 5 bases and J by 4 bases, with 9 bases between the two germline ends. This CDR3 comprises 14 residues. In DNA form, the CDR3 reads TGTGCCAGTAGTCACAGGGTCGGGGCCAACGTCCTGACTTTC. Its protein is CASSHRVGANVLTF.

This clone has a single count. The CDR3 is CASGETRSSSYEQYF. The CDR3 DNA reads TGTGCCAGCGGAGAGACTAGGTCCTCCTCCTACGAGCAGTACTTC. V usage is TRBV14 and J usage is TRBJ2-7; D is possibly TRBD2 (6 bases). V lost 8 bases and J 0 bases, leaving 17 bases between the germline ends. The germline gives CDR1 SGHDN, CDR2 FVKESK. This CDR3 spans 15 amino acids. Together with reference TRBV14 and TRBJ2-7, the CDR3 gives the full variable domain: EAGVTQFPSHSVIEKGQTVTLRCDPISGHDNLYWYRRVMGKEIKFLLHFVKESKQDESGMPNNRFLAERTGGTYSTLKVQPAELEDSGVYFCASGETRSSSYEQYFGPGTRLTVT.

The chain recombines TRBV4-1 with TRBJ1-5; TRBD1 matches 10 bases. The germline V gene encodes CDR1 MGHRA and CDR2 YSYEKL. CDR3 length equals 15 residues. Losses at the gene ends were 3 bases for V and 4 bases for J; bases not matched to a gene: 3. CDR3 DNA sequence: TGCGCCAGCAGCCATCCGGACAGGGGGAATCAGCCCCAGCATTTT. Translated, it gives CASSHPDRGNQPQHF.

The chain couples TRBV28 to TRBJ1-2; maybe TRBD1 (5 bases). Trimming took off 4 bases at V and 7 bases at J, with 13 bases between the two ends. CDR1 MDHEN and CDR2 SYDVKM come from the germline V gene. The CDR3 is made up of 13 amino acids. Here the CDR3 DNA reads TGTGCCAGCAGTTCAGGGTATTGGGGTGGCTACACCTTC. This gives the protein CASSSGYWGGYTF.

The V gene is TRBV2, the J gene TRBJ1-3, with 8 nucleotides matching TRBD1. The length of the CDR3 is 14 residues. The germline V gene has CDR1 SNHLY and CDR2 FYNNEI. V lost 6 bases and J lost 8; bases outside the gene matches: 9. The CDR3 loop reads CASRAGQGGYTIYF. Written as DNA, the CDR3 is TGTGCCAGCAGGGCCGGACAGGGAGGTTACACCATATATTTT.

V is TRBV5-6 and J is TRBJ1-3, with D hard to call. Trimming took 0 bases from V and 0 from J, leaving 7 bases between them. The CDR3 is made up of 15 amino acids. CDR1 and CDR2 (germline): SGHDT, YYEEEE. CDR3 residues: CASSLGRPSGNTIYF. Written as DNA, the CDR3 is TGTGCCAGCAGCTTGGGGAGGCCCTCTGGAAACACCATATATTTT.

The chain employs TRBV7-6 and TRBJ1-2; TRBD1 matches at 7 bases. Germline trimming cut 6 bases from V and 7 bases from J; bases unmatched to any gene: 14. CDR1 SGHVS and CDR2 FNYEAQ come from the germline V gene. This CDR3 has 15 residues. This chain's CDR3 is CASRRQGRGIGGYTF. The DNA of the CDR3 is TGTGCCAGCAGGAGACAGGGCCGGGGGATCGGTGGCTACACCTTC.

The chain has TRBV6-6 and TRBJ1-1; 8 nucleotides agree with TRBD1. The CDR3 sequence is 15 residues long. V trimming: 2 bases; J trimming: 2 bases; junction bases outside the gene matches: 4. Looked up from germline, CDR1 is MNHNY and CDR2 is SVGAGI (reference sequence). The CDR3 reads CASSYNPGGNTEAFF. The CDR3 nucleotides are TGTGCCAGCAGTTACAATCCAGGGGGCAACACTGAAGCTTTCTTT.

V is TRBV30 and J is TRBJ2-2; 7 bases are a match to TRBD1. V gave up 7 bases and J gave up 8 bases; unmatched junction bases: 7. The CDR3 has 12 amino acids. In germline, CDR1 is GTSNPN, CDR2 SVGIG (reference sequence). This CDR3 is CASRQGRGELFF. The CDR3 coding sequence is TGTGCCTCAAGACAGGGTCGAGGGGAGCTGTTTTTT.

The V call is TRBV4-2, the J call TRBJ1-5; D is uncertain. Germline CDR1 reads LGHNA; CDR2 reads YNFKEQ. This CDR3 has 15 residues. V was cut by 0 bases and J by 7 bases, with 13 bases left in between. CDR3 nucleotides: TGTGCCAGCAGCCAAGATAGGGAGAACAGACAGCCCCAGCATTTT. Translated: CASSQDRENRQPQHF.

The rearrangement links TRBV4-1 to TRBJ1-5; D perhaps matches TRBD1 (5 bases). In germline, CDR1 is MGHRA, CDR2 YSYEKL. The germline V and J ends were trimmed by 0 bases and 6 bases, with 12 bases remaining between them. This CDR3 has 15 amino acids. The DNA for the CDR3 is TGCGCCAGCAGCCAAGAGGGGCCGATGGGTCAGCCCCAGCATTTT. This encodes CASSQEGPMGQPQHF.

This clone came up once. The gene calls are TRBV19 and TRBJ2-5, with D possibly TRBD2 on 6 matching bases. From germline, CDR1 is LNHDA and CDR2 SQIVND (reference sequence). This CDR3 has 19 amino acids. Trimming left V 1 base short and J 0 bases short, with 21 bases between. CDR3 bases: TGTGCCAGTAGTATAGCTCTACTACTTAGCGGAGAGAACCAAGAGACCCAGTACTTC. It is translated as CASSIALLLSGENQETQYF.

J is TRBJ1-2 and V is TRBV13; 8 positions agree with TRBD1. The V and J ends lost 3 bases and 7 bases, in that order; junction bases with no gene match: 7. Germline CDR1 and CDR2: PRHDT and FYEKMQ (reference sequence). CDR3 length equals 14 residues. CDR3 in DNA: TGTGCCAGCAGCTTCCGGACAGGGATGGGTGGCTACACCTTC. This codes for CASSFRTGMGGYTF. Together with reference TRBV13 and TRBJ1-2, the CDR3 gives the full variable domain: AAGVIQSPRHLIKEKRETATLKCYPIPRHDTVYWYQQGPGQDPQFLISFYEKMQSDKGSIPDRFSAQQFSDYHSELNMSSLELGDSALYFCASSFRTGMGGYTFGSGTRLTVV.

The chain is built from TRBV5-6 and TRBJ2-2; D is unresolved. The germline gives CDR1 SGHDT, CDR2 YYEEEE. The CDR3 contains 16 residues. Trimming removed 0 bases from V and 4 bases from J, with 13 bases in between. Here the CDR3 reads CASSLGPGVSTGELFF. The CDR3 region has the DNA TGTGCCAGCAGCTTGGGTCCGGGTGTAAGCACCGGGGAGCTGTTTTTT.

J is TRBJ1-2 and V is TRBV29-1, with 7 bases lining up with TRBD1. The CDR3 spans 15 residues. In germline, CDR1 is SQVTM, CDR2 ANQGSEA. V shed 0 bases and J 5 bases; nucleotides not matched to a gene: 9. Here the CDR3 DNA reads TGCAGCGTTGAAGATGGGGACAGCCGGCCGTATGGCTACACCTTC. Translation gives CSVEDGDSRPYGYTF.

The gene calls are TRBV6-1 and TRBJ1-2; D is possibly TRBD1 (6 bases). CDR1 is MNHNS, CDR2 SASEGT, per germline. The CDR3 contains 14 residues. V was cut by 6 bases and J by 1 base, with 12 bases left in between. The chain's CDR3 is CASRTGPDNYGYTF. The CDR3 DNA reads TGTGCCAGCAGAACAGGGCCCGATAACTATGGCTACACCTTC.

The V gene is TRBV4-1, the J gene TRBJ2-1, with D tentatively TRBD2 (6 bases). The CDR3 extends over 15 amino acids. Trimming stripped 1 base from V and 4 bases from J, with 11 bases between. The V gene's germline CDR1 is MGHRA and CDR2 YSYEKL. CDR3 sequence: CASSQVGGRYNEQFF. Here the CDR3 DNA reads TGCGCCAGCAGCCAAGTCGGGGGAAGATACAATGAGCAGTTCTTC.

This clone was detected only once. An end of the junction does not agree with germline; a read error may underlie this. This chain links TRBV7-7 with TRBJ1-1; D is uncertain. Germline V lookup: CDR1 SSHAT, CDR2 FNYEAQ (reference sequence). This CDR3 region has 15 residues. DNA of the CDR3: TGTGCTAGCAGCGGAAGGGCGGGAGGGAACGGGGAAGCTTTCTTT. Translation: CASSGRAGGNGEAFF.

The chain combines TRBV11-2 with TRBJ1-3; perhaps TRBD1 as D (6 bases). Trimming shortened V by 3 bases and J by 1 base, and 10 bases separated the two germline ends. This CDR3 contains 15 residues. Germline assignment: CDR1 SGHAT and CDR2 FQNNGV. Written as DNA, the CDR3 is TGTGCCAGCAGCTTTAGAACAGGGTCTGGAAACACCATATATTTT. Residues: CASSFRTGSGNTIYF.

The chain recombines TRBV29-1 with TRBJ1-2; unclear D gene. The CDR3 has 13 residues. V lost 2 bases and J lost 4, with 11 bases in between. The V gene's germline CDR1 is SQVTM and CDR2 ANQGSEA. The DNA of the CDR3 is TGCAGCGTTGAACCTCGGGGTGCCTATGGCTACACCTTC. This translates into CSVEPRGAYGYTF.

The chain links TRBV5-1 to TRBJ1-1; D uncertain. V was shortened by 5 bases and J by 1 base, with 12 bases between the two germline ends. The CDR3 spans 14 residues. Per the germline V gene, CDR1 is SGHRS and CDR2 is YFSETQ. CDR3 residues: CASSYNTGNTEAFF. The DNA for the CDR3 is TGCGCCAGCAGTTATAATACTGGGAACACTGAAGCTTTCTTT.

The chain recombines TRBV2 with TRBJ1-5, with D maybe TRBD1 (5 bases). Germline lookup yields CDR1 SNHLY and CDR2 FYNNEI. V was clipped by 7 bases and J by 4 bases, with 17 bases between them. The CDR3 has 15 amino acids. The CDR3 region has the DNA TGTGCCAGCACTCTATGGGGGGAGCCGAATCAGCCCCAGCATTTT. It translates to CASTLWGEPNQPQHF.